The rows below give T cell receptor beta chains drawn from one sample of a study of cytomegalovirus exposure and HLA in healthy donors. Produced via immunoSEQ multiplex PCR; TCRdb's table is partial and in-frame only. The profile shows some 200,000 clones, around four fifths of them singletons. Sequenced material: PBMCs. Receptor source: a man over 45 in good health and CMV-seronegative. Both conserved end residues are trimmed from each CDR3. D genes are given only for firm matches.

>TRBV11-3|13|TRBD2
ASSLESGAYNEQF
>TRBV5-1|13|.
ASSSVDRIGETQY
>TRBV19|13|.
ASSIALGVGREQY
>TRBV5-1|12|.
ASNQGGNTGELF
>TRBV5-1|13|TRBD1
ASSFQDRGEETQY
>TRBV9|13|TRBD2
ASSPDGRGVNEQF
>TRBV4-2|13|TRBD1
ASSQRAGGRETQY
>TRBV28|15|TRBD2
ASSLRVTLAGYNEQF
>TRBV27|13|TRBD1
ASRRDSLSGNTIY
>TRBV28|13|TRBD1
ASRGTTGGTEKLF
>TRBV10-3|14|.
AISESAGRGNTEAF
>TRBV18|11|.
ASSPPQTGELF
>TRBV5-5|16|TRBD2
ASSLWGGIAGGSYEQY
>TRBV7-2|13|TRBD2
ASSSPGLASETQY
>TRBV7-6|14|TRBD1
ASSAQGTGGYGGYT
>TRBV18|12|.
ASSPPGPNQPQH
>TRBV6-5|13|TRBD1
ASSRQGAGNQPQH
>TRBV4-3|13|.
ASSQDKFENNRQF
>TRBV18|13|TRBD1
ASSLDRGLGNTIY
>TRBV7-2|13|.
ASSLVRMDSYEQY
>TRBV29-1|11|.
SVEQINSYEQY
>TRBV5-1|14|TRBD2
ASSDWTSGGVETQY